This TCR beta chain was retrieved from a study of blood T cell repertoires in COVID-19. The CDR3 is made up of 11 amino acids. Trimming shortened V by 7 bases and J by 8 bases, and 14 bases separated the two germline ends. Per the germline V gene, CDR1 is GTSNPN and CDR2 is SVGIG (reference sequence). Measured with immunoSEQ multiplex PCR; TCRdb has only the in-frame clones, and not every one. This table has over 150,000 clones, 70% to 90% appearing once. Material for sequencing was peripheral blood. The receptor comes from a man aged 35 to 55 with acute or convalescent COVID-19. The chain recombines TRBV30 with TRBJ1-1; D not resolved. The CDR3 protein is CASTESAEAFF. Here the CDR3 DNA reads TGTGCCTCCACGGAGAGCGCCGAAGCTTTCTTT.